This T cell receptor (beta chain) was documented in a study of OX40 agonist ivuxolimab in advanced cancers. The CDR3 runs to 15 residues. V gave up 4 bases and J gave up 7 bases; unmatched junction bases: 9. Germline assignment: CDR1 MDHEN and CDR2 SYDVKM. The table came from immunoSEQ multiplex PCR; TCRdb's copy has only in-frame clones and leaves some out. The sample contains tens of thousands of clones, roughly 86% of which appear only once. Autoimmune disease history or systemic immunosuppression led to patient exclusion. This receptor was obtained from an adult with an advanced solid tumor such as melanoma, head and neck, liver or kidney cancer. The sequencing used CD4+ or CD8+ T cells sorted from blood, collected in a trial of the OX40 agonist ivuxolimab. The J gene is TRBJ2-1, the V gene TRBV28; 8 bases are shared with TRBD1. In nucleotides, the CDR3 is TGTGCCAGCAGTTCGGGACAGGCCAAGGGAAATGAGCAGTTCTTC. Protein: CASSSGQAKGNEQFF.